The 28 T cell receptor beta chains presented below share a single source sample, sequenced in a study of blood T cell repertoires in COVID-19. Profiling relied on immunoSEQ multiplex PCR, and the TCRdb table lists in-frame clones only, not all of them. The sample contains over 120,000 clones, over 70% of which appear only once. The source material was peripheral blood. These receptors were collected from a woman aged 55-70 years with acute or convalescent COVID-19.

V usage is TRBV9 and J usage is TRBJ2-7, with D maybe TRBD2 (6 bases). Trimming left V 4 bases short and J 2 bases short, with 16 bases between. CDR1 and CDR2 from the germline V gene are SGDLS and YYNGEE. The CDR3 covers 15 residues. The CDR3, as DNA: TGTGCCAGCAGCCGAGAGTTGGGACTTCCCTACGAGCAGTACTTC. Protein sequence: CASSRELGLPYEQYF.

This chain uses TRBV6-5 with TRBJ2-5; D is unclear. Trimming left V 7 bases short and J 0 bases short, with 12 bases between. The germline CDR1 and CDR2 sequences are MNHEY and SVGAGI. This CDR3 spans 14 amino acids. DNA of the CDR3: TGTGCCAGCAAAGTATTCGCAGACCAAGAGACCCAGTACTTC. This gives the protein CASKVFADQETQYF.

This clone was seen only a few times. The V gene is TRBV7-9, the J gene TRBJ1-2; TRBD1 is a possible D gene (5 bases). Germline CDR1 is SEHNR and CDR2 is FQNEAQ (reference sequence). There are 16 residues in the CDR3. Trimming took off 5 bases at V and 3 bases at J, with 19 bases between the two ends. CDR3 sequence: CASSTGLLNRDYGYTF. The CDR3 nucleotides are TGTGCCAGCAGCACGGGACTCCTTAATAGAGACTATGGCTACACCTTC.

The rearrangement joins TRBV7-6 to TRBJ2-7, with unresolved D. The CDR3 sequence is 18 residues long. Trimming removed 0 bases at V and 3 bases at J, with 21 bases between. The germline gives CDR1 SGHVS, CDR2 FNYEAQ. The DNA of the CDR3 is TGTGCCAGCAGCTTAGCACCCCTAATAGGAGCGAATAGCTACGAGCAGTACTTC. Translation gives CASSLAPLIGANSYEQYF.

The chain combines TRBV30 with TRBJ2-1; a weak D match, TRBD2 (5 bases). V dropped 3 bases and J dropped 8 bases, with 17 bases sitting between them. The CDR3 is 14 residues long. Germline V gives CDR1 GTSNPN, CDR2 SVGIG (reference sequence). The CDR3 loop is CAWRPGIPTDEQFF. CDR3 bases: TGTGCCTGGAGGCCGGGAATACCAACGGATGAGCAGTTCTTC.

The rearrangement joins TRBV5-1 to TRBJ2-7, with a possible D match to TRBD1 (6 bases). With 0 bases removed from V and 2 bases from J, the gap between germline ends came to 24 bases. The CDR3 extends over 19 amino acids. Per germline, CDR1 SGHRS and CDR2 YFSETQ. The CDR3 reads CASSLASSGYRVRTYEQYF. The DNA for the CDR3 is TGCGCCAGCAGCTTGGCCTCTTCCGGTTACAGGGTGCGGACCTACGAGCAGTACTTC.

The chain joins TRBV27 to TRBJ2-7, with D possibly being TRBD2 (5 bases). CDR1 and CDR2 from the germline V gene are MNHEY and SMNVEV (reference sequence). The V and J ends lost 5 bases and 2 bases respectively, with 10 bases between them. The CDR3 has 13 residues. The CDR3 region has the DNA TGTGCCAGCAGTATAGGGAGTACCTACGAGCAGTACTTC. Translating it yields CASSIGSTYEQYF.

The rearrangement links TRBV28 to TRBJ1-2; unclear D gene. The CDR3 has 13 residues. Germline V lookup: CDR1 MDHEN, CDR2 SYDVKM. V dropped 2 bases and J dropped 14 bases, with 18 bases sitting between them. The CDR3 here is CASSLPQEGGRTF. The CDR3 DNA sequence: TGTGCCAGCAGTTTACCCCAGGAGGGCGGCCGTACCTTC.

This clone came up once. Written as DNA, the CDR3 is TGTGCCAGTAGAACAGGGGCTACCGGGGAGCTGTTTTTT. As protein: CASRTGATGELFF. The chain carries TRBV19 and TRBJ2-2; 7 bases map to TRBD1. The length of the CDR3 is 13 residues. Germline V lookup: CDR1 LNHDA, CDR2 SQIVND (reference sequence). The V gene end was trimmed by 6 bases and the J gene end by 5 bases; junction bases not matched to a gene: 3.

This rearrangement joins TRBV28 to TRBJ2-2; 8 bases agree with TRBD1. The CDR3 runs 14 residues. With V trimmed by 0 bases and J by 6 bases, 0 bases remained unmatched. From germline, CDR1 is MDHEN and CDR2 SYDVKM. The CDR3 DNA follows: TGTGCCAGCAGTTTATGGGACAGGGCCGGGGAGCTGTTTTTT. Residues: CASSLWDRAGELFF.

This CDR3 reads CASSSRTVYEQYF. In DNA form, the CDR3 reads TGTGCCAGCAGCTCCAGGACAGTGTACGAGCAGTACTTC. V gene TRBV7-9 combines with J gene TRBJ2-7; possibly TRBD1 for D (6 bases). V was cut by 4 bases and J by 4 bases, with 11 bases left in between. Germline assignment: CDR1 SEHNR and CDR2 FQNEAQ (reference sequence). The CDR3 spans 13 residues.

The V gene is TRBV27, the J gene TRBJ2-7, with D possibly being TRBD2 (5 bases). CDR1 is MNHEY, CDR2 SMNVEV, per germline (reference sequence). V was shortened by 5 bases and J by 1 base, with 12 bases between the two germline ends. The CDR3 has 14 residues. CDR3 in DNA: TGTGCCAGCAGTACACGGACGGGATCCTACGAGCAGTACTTC. Its protein product is CASSTRTGSYEQYF.

V is TRBV27 and J is TRBJ1-2; possibly TRBD1 for D (5 bases). V lost 4 bases, J lost 8 bases, and 17 bases lay in between. Germline V gene lookup returns CDR1 MNHEY and CDR2 SMNVEV (reference sequence). The length of the CDR3 is 14 residues. CDR3 coding DNA: TGTGCCAGCAGTTGGGATCGGGGGTTTGAAGGCTACACCTTC. As protein: CASSWDRGFEGYTF.

The rearrangement uses TRBV28 and TRBJ1-4, with 10 bases that match TRBD1. The CDR3 consists of 15 residues. Trimming at V came to 2 bases and at J to 7 bases, leaving 4 bases not matched to a gene. Germline loops: CDR1 MDHEN, CDR2 SYDVKM. CDR3 bases: TGTGCCAGCAGTTTAATGGGACAGGGGATTGAAAAACTGTTTTTT. Residues: CASSLMGQGIEKLFF.

This clone turned up a few times. V is TRBV7-9 and J is TRBJ2-7, with 10 nucleotides matching TRBD2. There are 16 residues in the CDR3. Losses at the gene ends were 4 bases for V and 3 bases for J; bases not matched to a gene: 9. Germline V CDR1 and CDR2: SEHNR, FQNEAQ (reference sequence). CDR3 protein: CASSSHASGSFYEQYF. The DNA for the CDR3 is TGTGCCAGCAGCTCGCATGCTAGCGGGAGTTTCTACGAGCAGTACTTC.

The CDR3 region is CASSQGETVDETQETQYF. CDR3 DNA sequence: TGTGCCAGCAGCCAAGGGGAGACGGTGGACGAAACGCAAGAGACCCAGTACTTC. This rearrangement joins TRBV4-2 to TRBJ2-5, with a tentative D call TRBD2 (5 bases). V was trimmed by 1 base and J by 2 bases, leaving 20 bases between them. CDR1 and CDR2 (germline): LGHNA, YNFKEQ. There are 18 residues in the CDR3.

The chain links TRBV6-4 to TRBJ1-4; D is unclear. Looked up from germline, CDR1 is MRHNA and CDR2 is SNTAGT. The CDR3 has 15 residues. Trimming took 7 bases from V and 4 from J, leaving 16 bases between them. CDR3 sequence: CASKMSMNGNEKLFF. In nucleotides, the CDR3 is TGTGCCAGCAAAATGTCGATGAACGGTAATGAAAAACTGTTTTTT.

This clone has only one observation. V and J are TRBV5-1 and TRBJ2-3, with D perhaps matching TRBD1 (5 bases). The CDR3 has 15 amino acids. In germline, CDR1 is SGHRS, CDR2 YFSETQ. V was trimmed by 0 bases and J by 3 bases, leaving 11 bases between them. In nucleotides, the CDR3 is TGCGCCAGCAGCTTGGCAGGGTTAGGTACAGATACGCAGTATTTT. Its protein is CASSLAGLGTDTQYF.

The chain links TRBV13 to TRBJ1-1; D remains ambiguous. Trimming took off 5 bases at V and 1 base at J, with 5 bases between the two ends. Germline V CDR1 and CDR2: PRHDT, FYEKMQ (reference sequence). The CDR3 covers 12 residues. The CDR3 sequence: CASSPGNTEAFF. CDR3 DNA sequence: TGTGCCAGCAGCCCAGGGAACACTGAAGCTTTCTTT.

The chain is built from TRBV10-3 and TRBJ1-5; D uncertain. The CDR3 runs to 13 residues. Germline V lookup: CDR1 ENHRY, CDR2 SYGVKD. V shed 4 bases and J shed 1 base, with 5 bases lying between them. The CDR3 sequence: CAISGRSNQPQHF. The DNA of the CDR3 is TGTGCCATCAGTGGCAGGAGCAATCAGCCCCAGCATTTT.

In its sample, this clone was seen a few times. V usage is TRBV27 and J usage is TRBJ2-7; 10 positions agree with TRBD2. Germline V gene sequence: CDR1 MNHEY, CDR2 SMNVEV (reference sequence). CDR3 length: 15 amino acids. After removal of 6 bases from V and 0 bases from J, the junction contained 5 bases not matched to a gene. Written as DNA, the CDR3 is TGTGCCAGCAGGCACTGGACTAGCGGCTCCTACGAGCAGTACTTC. This gives the protein CASRHWTSGSYEQYF.

The rearrangement links TRBV10-3 to TRBJ1-2, with 7 bases that match TRBD1. J gave up 0 bases and V 5 bases, and 3 bases lay outside the gene matches. This CDR3 is 14 amino acids long. CDR1 and CDR2 from the germline V gene are ENHRY and SYGVKD. CDR3 sequence reads: CAISRDSTNYGYTF. The CDR3 bases are TGTGCCATCAGTAGGGACAGCACTAACTATGGCTACACCTTC.

The chain links TRBV5-6 to TRBJ2-7; TRBD2 might be the D (6 bases). The germline V gene encodes CDR1 SGHDT and CDR2 YYEEEE. The CDR3 has 15 residues. V lost 1 base and J 5 bases, leaving 16 bases between the germline ends. CDR3 amino acids: CASSLIVGGFHEQYF. CDR3 DNA: TGTGCCAGCAGCTTGATTGTGGGGGGATTCCACGAGCAGTACTTC.

The chain uses TRBV28 and TRBJ2-3, with 8 bases identical to TRBD2. The CDR3 contains 15 residues. V shed 3 bases and J 6 bases; nucleotides not matched to a gene: 8. Germline CDR1 is MDHEN and CDR2 is SYDVKM. The CDR3 DNA follows: TGTGCCAGCAGTTTGTCGGGACTAGGGCTGGATACGCAGTATTTT. It codes for CASSLSGLGLDTQYF.

The chain carries TRBV5-4 and TRBJ2-6; TRBD1 might be the D (6 bases). From germline, CDR1 is SGHNT and CDR2 YYREEE (reference sequence). The CDR3 contains 15 residues. Trimming removed 1 base at V and 1 base at J, with 6 bases between. Here the CDR3 DNA reads TGTGCCAGCAGCTTGACAGGGTCTGGGGCCAACGTCCTGACTTTC. It is translated as CASSLTGSGANVLTF. The whole variable domain, filled in from reference TRBV5-4 and TRBJ2-6, reads ETGVTQSPTHLIKTRGQQVTLRCSSQSGHNTVSWYQQALGQGPQFIFQYYREEENGRGNFPPRFSGLQFPNYSSELNVNALELDDSALYLCASSLTGSGANVLTFGAGSRLTVL.

There are a few counts of this clone. The chain is built from TRBV18 and TRBJ2-7, with a possible D match to TRBD1 (6 bases). Trimming stripped 3 bases from V and 6 bases from J, with 15 bases between. The CDR3 totals 14 residues. Germline V lookup: CDR1 KGHSH, CDR2 LQKENI. The CDR3 loop reads CASSPSPGHTEQYF. CDR3 bases: TGTGCCAGCTCACCGTCCCCGGGACACACCGAGCAGTACTTC. Variable domain in full (rest from reference TRBV18 and TRBJ2-7): NAGVMQNPRHLVRRRGQEARLRCSPMKGHSHVYWYRQLPEEGLKFMVYLQKENIIDESGMPKERFSAEFPKEGPSILRIQQVVRGDSAAYFCASSPSPGHTEQYFGPGTRLTVT.

This sequence joins TRBV5-1 and TRBJ1-5; 9 bases agree with TRBD1. J lost 6 bases, V lost 4 bases, and 8 bases had no gene match. Germline CDR1 reads SGHRS; CDR2 reads YFSETQ. There are 15 residues in the CDR3. CDR3 nucleotide sequence: TGCGCCAGCAGCCCCGGGACAGGGATCATTCAGCCCCAGCATTTT. Translation gives CASSPGTGIIQPQHF.

The genes are TRBV28 and TRBJ1-2, with D hard to call. Germline CDR1 MDHEN, CDR2 SYDVKM. V lost 6 bases, J lost 4 bases, and 15 bases lay in between. This CDR3 is built from 14 residues. This CDR3 is CASSPFLGSYGYTF. CDR3 nucleotide sequence: TGTGCCAGCAGCCCGTTTTTAGGGAGCTATGGCTACACCTTC.